This T cell receptor (beta chain) is drawn from a study of technical replicates of blood from a few donors. Germline V lookup: CDR1 SGHRS, CDR2 YFSETQ. There are 15 residues in the CDR3. V was pared by 4 bases and J by 5 bases, with 5 bases of the junction left unmatched. Only in-frame clones appear in the TCRdb table, and some are missing; sequencing was by immunoSEQ multiplex PCR. The sample consists of 66,000 or so clones, over 75% of them appearing once. The J gene is TRBJ2-5, the V gene TRBV5-1, with 13 bases identical to TRBD2. Source material: PBMCs. The receptor was derived from a human donor in good health. Some clones in this sample may be carry-over from other donors' samples. The CDR3 loop is CASSIGLAGVETQYF. In DNA form, the CDR3 reads TGCGCCAGCAGCATCGGACTAGCGGGGGTGGAGACCCAGTACTTC.